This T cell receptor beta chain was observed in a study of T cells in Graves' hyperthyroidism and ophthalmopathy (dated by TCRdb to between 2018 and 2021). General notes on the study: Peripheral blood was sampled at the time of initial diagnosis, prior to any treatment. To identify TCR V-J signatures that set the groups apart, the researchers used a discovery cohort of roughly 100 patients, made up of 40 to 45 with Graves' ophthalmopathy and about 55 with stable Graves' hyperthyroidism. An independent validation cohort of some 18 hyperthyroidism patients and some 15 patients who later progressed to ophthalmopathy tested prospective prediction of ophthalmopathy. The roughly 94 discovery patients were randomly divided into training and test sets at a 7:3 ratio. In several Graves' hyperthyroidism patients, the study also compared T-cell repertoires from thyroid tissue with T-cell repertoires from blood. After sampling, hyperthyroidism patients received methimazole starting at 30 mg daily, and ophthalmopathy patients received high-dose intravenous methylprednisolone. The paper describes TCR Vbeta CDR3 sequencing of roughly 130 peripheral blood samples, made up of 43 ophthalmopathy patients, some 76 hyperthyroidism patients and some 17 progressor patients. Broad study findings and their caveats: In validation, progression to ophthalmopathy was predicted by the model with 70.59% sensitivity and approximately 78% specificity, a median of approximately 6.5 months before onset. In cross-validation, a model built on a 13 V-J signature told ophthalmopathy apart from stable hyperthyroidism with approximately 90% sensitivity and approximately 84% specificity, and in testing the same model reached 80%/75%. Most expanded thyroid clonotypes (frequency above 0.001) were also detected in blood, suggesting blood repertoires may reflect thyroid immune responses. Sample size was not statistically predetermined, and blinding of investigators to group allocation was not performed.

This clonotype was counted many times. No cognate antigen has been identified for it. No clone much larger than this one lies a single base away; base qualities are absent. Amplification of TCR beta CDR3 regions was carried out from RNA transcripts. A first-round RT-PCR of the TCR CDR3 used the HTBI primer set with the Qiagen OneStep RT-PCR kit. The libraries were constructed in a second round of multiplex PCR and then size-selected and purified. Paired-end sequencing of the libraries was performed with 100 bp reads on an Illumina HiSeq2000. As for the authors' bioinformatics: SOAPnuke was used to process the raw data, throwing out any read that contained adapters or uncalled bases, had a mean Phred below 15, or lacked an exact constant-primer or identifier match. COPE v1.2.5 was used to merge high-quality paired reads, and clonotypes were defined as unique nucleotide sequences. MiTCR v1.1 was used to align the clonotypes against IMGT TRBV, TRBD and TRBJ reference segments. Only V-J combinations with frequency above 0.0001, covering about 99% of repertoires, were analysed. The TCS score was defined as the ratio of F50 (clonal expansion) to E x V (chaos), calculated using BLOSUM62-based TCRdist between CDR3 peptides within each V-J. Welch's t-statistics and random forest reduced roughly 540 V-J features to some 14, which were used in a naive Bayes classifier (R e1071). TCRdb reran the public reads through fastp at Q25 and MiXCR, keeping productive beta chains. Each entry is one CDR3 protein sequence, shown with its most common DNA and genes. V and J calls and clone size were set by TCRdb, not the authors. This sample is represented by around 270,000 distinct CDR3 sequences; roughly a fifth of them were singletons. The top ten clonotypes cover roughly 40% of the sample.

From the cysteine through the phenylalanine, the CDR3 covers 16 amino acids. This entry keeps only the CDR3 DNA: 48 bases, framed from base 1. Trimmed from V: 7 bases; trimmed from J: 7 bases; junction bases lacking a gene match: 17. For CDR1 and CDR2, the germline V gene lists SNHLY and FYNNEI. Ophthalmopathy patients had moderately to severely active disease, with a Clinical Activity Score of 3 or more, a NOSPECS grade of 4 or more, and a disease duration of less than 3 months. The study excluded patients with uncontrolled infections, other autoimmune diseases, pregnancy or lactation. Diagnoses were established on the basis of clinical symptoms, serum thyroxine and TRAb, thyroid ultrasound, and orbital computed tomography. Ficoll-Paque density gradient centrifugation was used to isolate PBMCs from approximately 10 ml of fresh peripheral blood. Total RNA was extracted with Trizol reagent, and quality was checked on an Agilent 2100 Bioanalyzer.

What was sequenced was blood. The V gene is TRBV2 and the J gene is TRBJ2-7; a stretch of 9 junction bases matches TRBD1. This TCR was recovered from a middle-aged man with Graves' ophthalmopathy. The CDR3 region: CASTPQRDRALGEQYF. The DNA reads TGTGCCAGCACCCCACAAAGGGACAGGGCCCTAGGGGAGCAGTACTTC. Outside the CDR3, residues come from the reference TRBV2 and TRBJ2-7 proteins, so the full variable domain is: EPEVTQTPSHQVTQMGQEVILRCVPISNHLYFYWYRQILGQKVEFLVSFYNNEISEKSEIFDDQFSVERPDGSNFTLKIRSTKLEDSAMYFCASTPQRDRALGEQYFGPGTRLTVT.